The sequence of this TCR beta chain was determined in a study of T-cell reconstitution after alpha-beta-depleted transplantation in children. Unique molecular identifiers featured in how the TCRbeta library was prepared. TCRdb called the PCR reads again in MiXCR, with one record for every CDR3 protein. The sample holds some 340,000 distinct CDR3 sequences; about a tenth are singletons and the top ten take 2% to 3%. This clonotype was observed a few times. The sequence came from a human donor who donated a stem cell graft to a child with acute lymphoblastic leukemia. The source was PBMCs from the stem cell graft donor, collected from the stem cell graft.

CDR3: CSGLGGSVVTEAFF. The CDR3 bases are TGCAGCGGATTGGGGGGGTCGGTGGTCACTGAAGCTTTCTTT. The genes are TRBV29-1 and TRBJ1-1, with D perhaps matching TRBD1 (5 bases). The length of the CDR3 is 14 residues. The germline V gene has CDR1 SQVTM and CDR2 ANQGSEA. Deletions cut 7 bases from V and 4 bases from J, with 19 bases between.